This T cell receptor (beta chain) was documented in a study of blood T cells in healthy people across ages. Study-level findings and limits: A roughly linear age-dependent decrease characterized TCR beta diversity per million T cells.

As for this clonotype: Antigen specificity is unknown.

The use of a sample-barcoded 5' primer and a J-beta primer mix characterized a second PCR of about 6 to 11 cycles. TCRdb re-analysed the 5' RACE reads in MiXCR, keeping a single row per CDR3 protein. Seen here are about 1.5 million distinct CDR3 sequences, 35% to 45% observed once, and the top ten hold about 3.8%. CDR1 and CDR2 (germline): SGHAT, FQNNGV. The length of the CDR3 is 15 residues. The rearrangement uses TRBV11-2 and TRBJ2-4; D is perhaps TRBD1 or TRBD2 (5 bases each). The assigned J gene may be wrong: the sequence end matches TRBJ2-7 better. Sequenced: blood. The receptor comes from a woman under 30 in good health. CDR3 sequence (DNA): TGTGCCAGCAGCCTGGACGGGGTAGGGGTCTACGAGCAGTACTTC. Translation gives CASSLDGVGVYEQYF.